The rows below give T cell receptor beta chains drawn from one sample of a study of CD8+ T cells in alopecia areata. TCRdb's copy holds only in-frame clones and misses some; the assay was immunoSEQ multiplex PCR. The sample lists 30,000 to 45,000 clones; nearly 55% were seen once. Sequencing input: CD4+ Tregs sorted from blood. The origin of the receptors is a human donor with alopecia areata. Both conserved end residues are part of each CDR3. Each record gives: clone size, V gene, D gene, J gene, CDR3 protein, CDR3 DNA. D genes are given only for firm matches. Clone size is not always given. Where it is, it says once, few, many or a class for expanded clones.

>.|TRBV7-9|.|TRBJ2-5
CASSPQETQYF
TGTGCCAGCAGCCCCCAGGAAACCCAGTACTTC
>few|TRBV29-1|.|TRBJ1-3
CSVSAHGYSGNTIYF
TGCAGCGTTTCGGCCCACGGATACTCTGGAAACACCATATATTTT
>.|TRBV11-3|.|TRBJ2-2
CASSFRDGELFF
TGTGCCAGCAGCTTCCGGGACGGGGAGCTGTTTTTT
>once|TRBV30|.|TRBJ1-1
CAWSKGVGAVEAFF
TGTGCCTGGAGTAAAGGAGTGGGGGCAGTTGAAGCTTTCTTT
>.|TRBV2|.|TRBJ1-4
CASRKERDEKLFF
TGTGCCAGCCGAAAGGAGAGAGATGAAAAACTGTTTTTT
>medium-sized|TRBV12-5|TRBD1|TRBJ1-5
CASGGTGEQPQHF
TGTGCTAGTGGAGGGACAGGGGAACAGCCCCAGCATTTT
>few|TRBV6-5|.|TRBJ1-1
CASSYVGEAFF
TGTGCCAGCAGTTACGTCGGTGAAGCTTTCTTT
>.|TRBV7-2|.|TRBJ2-7
CASSRDNSYEQYF
TGTGCCAGCAGTCGGGACAACTCCTACGAGCAGTACTTC
>.|TRBV19|.|TRBJ1-2
CASISGTYYGYTF
TGTGCCAGTATCTCCGGGACCTACTATGGCTACACCTTC
>.|TRBV2|.|TRBJ2-7
CASRTGSYEQYF
TGTGCCAGCAGGACAGGCTCCTACGAGCAGTACTTC
>.|TRBV28|TRBD2|TRBJ2-1
CASSHGTSGYNEQFF
TGTGCCAGCAGTCACGGGACTAGCGGCTACAATGAGCAGTTCTTC
>.|TRBV11-2|.|TRBJ1-2
CASSGLMGGVGYTF
TGTGCCAGCAGCGGATTGATGGGGGGCGTAGGCTACACCTTC
>.|TRBV5-1|.|TRBJ2-7
CASSWGEVLREQYF
TGCGCCAGCAGCTGGGGTGAGGTCCTTCGGGAGCAGTACTTC
>few|TRBV7-2|TRBD1|TRBJ2-1
CASSYQQGAGEQFF
TGTGCCAGCAGTTACCAACAGGGGGCCGGTGAGCAGTTCTTC
>.|TRBV5-1|TRBD1|TRBJ1-6
CASSSRGPPGSPLHF
TGCGCCAGCAGCTCCAGGGGGCCCCCCGGCTCACCCCTCCACTTT
>.|TRBV28|.|TRBJ2-4
CASSLYGGNIQYF
TGTGCCAGCAGTTTATATGGCGGAAACATTCAGTACTTC
>.|TRBV4-2|.|TRBJ2-3
CASSQGRSTDTQYF
TGTGCCAGCAGCCAGGGGAGGAGCACAGATACGCAGTATTTT
>few|TRBV5-1|.|TRBJ1-1
CASSSHPARGRTEAFF
TGCGCCAGCAGCTCCCACCCCGCCAGGGGTCGAACTGAAGCTTTCTTT
>.|TRBV27|.|TRBJ2-5
CASSQQAKTTQYF
TGTGCCAGCAGCCAACAGGCCAAGACGACCCAGTACTTC
>medium-sized|TRBV5-8|TRBD1|TRBJ2-6
CASSHGPGQGSRANVLTF
TGTGCCAGCAGCCACGGACCGGGACAGGGTTCGAGGGCCAACGTCCTGACTTTC
>.|TRBV5-6|.|TRBJ2-1
CASSLGAWDNEQFF
TGTGCCAGCAGCTTGGGGGCGTGGGACAATGAGCAGTTCTTC
>.|TRBV2|TRBD1|TRBJ2-5
CASITGGRKGTQYF
TGTGCCAGCATCACAGGGGGTCGTAAGGGGACCCAGTACTTC
>.|TRBV4-2|TRBD2|TRBJ2-1
CASSQEVLAGEGREQFF
TGTGCCAGCAGCCAAGAGGTGCTAGCGGGAGAAGGTAGGGAGCAGTTCTTC
>.|TRBV20-1|.|TRBJ2-5
CSAILVQTQYF
TGCAGTGCTATCCTAGTACAGACCCAGTACTTC
>.|TRBV9|.|TRBJ2-2
CASSQWGTNTGELFF
TGTGCCAGCAGCCAGTGGGGTACGAACACCGGGGAGCTGTTTTTT
>.|TRBV4-1|.|TRBJ1-2
CASSQDRGYGYTF
TGCGCCAGCAGCCAAGACAGGGGCTATGGCTACACCTTC
>few|TRBV20-1|.|TRBJ2-1
CSAAGNEQFF
TGCAGTGCTGCCGGTAATGAGCAGTTCTTC
>.|TRBV7-2|.|TRBJ2-5
CASSPGPQETQYF
TGTGCCAGCAGCCCCGGGCCTCAAGAGACCCAGTACTTC
>.|TRBV27|TRBD2|TRBJ2-5
CASSLIAGQETQYF
TGTGCCAGCAGTTTAATAGCGGGACAAGAGACCCAGTACTTC
>.|TRBV6-5|TRBD2|TRBJ2-2
CASSLLAFAGELFF
TGTGCCAGCAGCTTACTAGCGTTCGCCGGGGAGCTGTTTTTT
>.|TRBV7-2|.|TRBJ2-3
CASSLVAGSTDTQYF
TGTGCCAGCAGCTTAGTGGCAGGGAGCACAGATACGCAGTATTTT
>few|TRBV5-1|.|TRBJ2-5
CASSRGGGQETQYF
TGCGCCAGCAGCAGGGGAGGGGGCCAAGAGACCCAGTACTTC
>few|TRBV30|.|TRBJ1-2
CAWSPLYYGYTF
TGTGCCTGGAGTCCCCTCTACTATGGCTACACCTTC
>.|TRBV4-3|.|TRBJ2-1
CASSQVAAPHEQFF
TGCGCCAGCAGCCAAGTCGCGGCCCCGCATGAGCAGTTCTTC
>few|TRBV7-2|.|TRBJ1-4
CASSLGSAGNEKLFF
TGTGCCAGCAGCTTAGGGTCGGCAGGGAATGAAAAACTGTTTTTT
>.|TRBV7-3|.|TRBJ2-3
CASSLSDTQYF
TGTGCCAGCAGCTTATCAGATACGCAGTATTTT
>.|TRBV19|TRBD1|TRBJ2-1
CASRRGTGFGQFF
TGTGCCAGTAGACGCGGGACAGGGTTCGGGCAGTTCTTC
>few|TRBV5-1|.|TRBJ1-1
CASRAGNTEAFF
TGCGCCAGCCGTGCTGGGAACACTGAAGCTTTCTTT
>.|TRBV5-1|.|TRBJ1-1
CASSFLAGTEAFF
TGCGCCAGCAGCTTCCTTGCCGGGACTGAAGCTTTCTTT
>once|TRBV6-5|.|TRBJ2-7
CASSYGDTSYEQYF
TGTGCCAGCAGTTACGGGGACACTTCCTACGAGCAGTACTTC
>once|TRBV6-6|.|TRBJ1-6
CASSGRGIGYNSPLHF
TGTGCCAGCAGCGGCAGGGGAATAGGTTATAATTCACCCCTCCACTTT
>.|TRBV4-2|.|TRBJ2-1
CASSQERGSNEQFF
TGTGCCAGCAGCCAAGAAAGAGGGAGTAATGAGCAGTTCTTC
>.|TRBV5-1|TRBD1|TRBJ2-7
CASSLFRGQAYEQYF
TGCGCCAGCAGCTTGTTTAGGGGACAGGCCTACGAGCAGTACTTC